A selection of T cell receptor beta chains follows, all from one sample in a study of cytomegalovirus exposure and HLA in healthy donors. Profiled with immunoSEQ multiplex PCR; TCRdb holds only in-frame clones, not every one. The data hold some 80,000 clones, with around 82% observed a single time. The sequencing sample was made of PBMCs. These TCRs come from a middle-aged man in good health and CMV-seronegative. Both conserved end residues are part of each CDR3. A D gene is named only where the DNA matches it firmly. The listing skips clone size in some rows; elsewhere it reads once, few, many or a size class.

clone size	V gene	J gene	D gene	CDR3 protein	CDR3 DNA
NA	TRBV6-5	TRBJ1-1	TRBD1	CASSYGRGRLGTEAFF	TGTGCCAGCAGTTACGGTAGGGGGCGCTTGGGCACTGAAGCTTTCTTT
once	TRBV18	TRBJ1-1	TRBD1	CASSMLRQGTNEAFF	TGTGCCAGCTCTATGCTAAGACAGGGGACAAATGAAGCTTTCTTT
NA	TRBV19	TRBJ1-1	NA	CASQGHFVSTEAFF	TGTGCCAGTCAGGGACATTTTGTTAGCACTGAAGCTTTCTTT
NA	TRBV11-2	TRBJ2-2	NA	CASSSGWNTGELFF	TGTGCCAGCAGCTCGGGATGGAACACCGGGGAGCTGTTTTTT
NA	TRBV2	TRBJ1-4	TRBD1	CASSKTGAGEKLFF	TGTGCCAGCAGTAAGACAGGGGCGGGAGAAAAACTGTTTTTT
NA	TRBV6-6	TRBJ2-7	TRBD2	CASSVRAGEQYF	TGTGCCAGCAGTGTTAGAGCGGGGGAGCAGTACTTC
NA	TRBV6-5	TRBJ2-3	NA	CASSYSAGEVTQYF	TGTGCCAGCAGTTACTCGGCCGGGGAGGTTACGCAGTATTTT
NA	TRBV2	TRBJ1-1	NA	CASSLQGEAFF	TGTGCCAGCAGCCTACAGGGTGAAGCTTTCTTT
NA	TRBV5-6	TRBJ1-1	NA	CASSFVLQGTTEAFF	TGTGCCAGCAGCTTCGTTCTTCAGGGGACCACTGAAGCTTTCTTT
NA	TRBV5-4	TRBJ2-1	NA	CASSSRDKDSYNEQFF	TGTGCCAGCAGCTCCCGGGACAAAGACTCCTACAATGAGCAGTTCTTC
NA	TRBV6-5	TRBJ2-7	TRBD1	CASSSRPGQGGYEQYF	TGTGCCAGCAGTTCGAGACCGGGACAGGGGGGGTACGAGCAGTACTTC
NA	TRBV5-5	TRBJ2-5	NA	CASSLTVLRETQYF	TGTGCCAGCAGCTTGACGGTTCTAAGAGAGACCCAGTACTTC
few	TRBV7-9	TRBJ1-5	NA	CSSSLASGMSNQPQHF	TGTTCCAGCAGCTTAGCATCCGGGATGAGCAATCAGCCCCAGCATTTT
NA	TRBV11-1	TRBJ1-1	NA	CASSLDSDSGGNTEAFF	TGTGCCAGCAGCTTAGATTCGGACAGCGGGGGGAACACTGAAGCTTTCTTT
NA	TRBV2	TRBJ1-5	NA	CASQQGYSNQPQHF	TGTGCCAGCCAACAGGGTTATAGCAATCAGCCCCAGCATTTT